Sequencing of this T cell receptor (beta chain) was carried out in a study of CD8 T cells in Susac syndrome. Of note for this clonotype: The target antigen is unknown.

Whole-study findings and limits: The study's TCR sequencing and HLA analysis drew on a certain number of individuals. That number was acknowledged as relatively small.

Random hexamers were used to reverse transcribe about 0.5 to 1 ug of RNA. Amplification of TCR beta CDR3 across 54 Vbeta and 13 Jbeta was performed with immunoSEQ multiplex PCR. TCRdb processed the immunoSEQ multiplex PCR reads anew with MiXCR; each CDR3 protein has one entry. The sample has about 120,000 distinct CDR3 sequences, 90% to 95% seen once. Sequencing of TCR beta was performed on blood CD8+ T cells and on blood CD4+ T cells. Negative isolation was used for CD8+ and CD4+ T cells, and FACS enrichment was applied to TEMRA cells. CDR3 length: 16 residues. CDR1 and CDR2 from the germline V gene are SGHRS and YFSETQ. The V segment lost 0 bases and the J segment 5 bases; nucleotides outside the gene matches: 9.

This receptor was obtained from a human donor in good health. Specimen: CD4+ T cells from PBMCs. The rearrangement joins TRBV5-1 to TRBJ1-1; 8 positions match TRBD1. The CDR3 DNA reads as TGCGCCAGCAGCTTGGCCCGACAGGGGTTGGGAACTGAAGCTTTCTTT. Residues: CASSLARQGLGTEAFF.